What follows are 29 T cell receptor beta chains derived from one specimen sequenced in a study of human T cells and chemical hapten exposure. Time point described: patch test 2, 6 weeks after DPC sensitization. Described treatment: therapeutic diphenylcyclopropenone sensitization with weekly scalp DPC. TCRdb passed the RACE reads through MiXCR, listing each CDR3 protein once. The table lists more than 70,000 distinct CDR3 sequences, approximately 10% of them singletons, with more than 1.5% in the top ten. Sequences were derived from whole blood, sampled in connection with sensitization to the hapten diphenylcyclopropenone (DPC). The origin of the receptors is a man between 18 and 35 years old with alopecia areata. Some clones in this sample may be carry-over from other donors' samples.

This clonotype came up a few times. The chain recombines TRBV15 with TRBJ2-1; D not resolved. The germline V gene has CDR1 LNHNV and CDR2 YYDKDF (reference sequence). The length of the CDR3 is 13 residues. V lost 1 base and J 7 bases, leaving 8 bases between the germline ends. This CDR3 reads CATSRGPTNEQFF. The DNA for the CDR3 is TGTGCCACCAGCAGAGGTCCCACGAATGAGCAGTTCTTC.

This clonotype came up many times. J is TRBJ2-7 and V is TRBV3-1; D is tentatively TRBD1 or TRBD2 (5 bases each). V lost 4 bases and J 2 bases, leaving 18 bases between the germline ends. This CDR3 has 16 residues. Germline CDR1 is LGHDT and CDR2 is YNNKEL (reference sequence). The CDR3: CASSRPLGDTAYEQYF. Here the CDR3 DNA reads TGTGCCAGCAGCCGCCCGTTGGGGGATACGGCCTACGAGCAGTACTTC.

The J gene is TRBJ1-2, the V gene TRBV4-1; no reliable D call. The CDR3 is 12 amino acids. Looked up from germline, CDR1 is MGHRA and CDR2 is YSYEKL. The V gene lost 0 bases and the J gene lost 3 bases, with 2 bases spanning the gap. The CDR3 reads CASSQDDYGYTF. DNA of the CDR3: TGCGCCAGCAGCCAAGATGACTATGGCTACACCTTC.

A few counts support this clonotype. V usage is TRBV11-2 and J usage is TRBJ2-3; the match to TRBD2 covers 10 bases. V dropped 3 bases and J dropped 1; count of bases not matched to a gene: 22. The CDR3 is 22 residues long. CDR1 and CDR2 (germline): SGHAT, FQNNGV. CDR3: CASSFSRLQRTRTSGRTDTQYF. CDR3 sequence (DNA): TGTGCCAGCAGCTTTAGCCGGCTTCAAAGGACGCGGACTAGCGGACGCACAGATACGCAGTATTTT.

The V gene is TRBV7-2, the J gene TRBJ2-3; possible D gene TRBD1, 6 bases. The CDR3 loop spans 14 amino acids. Germline CDR1 SGHTA, CDR2 FQGNSA. V lost 2 bases and J lost 3, with 9 bases in between. CDR3 DNA: TGTGCCAGCAGCTTATACAGGGTGACAGATACGCAGTATTTT. Residues: CASSLYRVTDTQYF.

The J gene is TRBJ1-5, the V gene TRBV28; 9 nucleotides agree with TRBD1. CDR1 is MDHEN, CDR2 SYDVKM, per germline. The CDR3 has 15 residues. Losses at the gene ends were 3 bases for V and 6 bases for J; bases not matched to a gene: 6. CDR3 protein: CASSLTDRGSQPQHF. In DNA form, the CDR3 reads TGTGCCAGCAGTTTGACGGACAGGGGCTCTCAGCCCCAGCATTTT.

This clonotype was detected many times. The genes are TRBV9 and TRBJ1-1; D remains unclear. The V end lost 0 bases, the J end lost 5 bases, and 8 bases lay between the germline ends. The CDR3 has 13 residues. The germline gives CDR1 SGDLS, CDR2 YYNGEE. The CDR3 spells CASSVDGPTEAFF. The DNA of the CDR3 is TGTGCCAGCAGCGTAGATGGCCCTACTGAAGCTTTCTTT.

This chain connects TRBV29-1 to TRBJ1-1; TRBD1 agrees at 8 bases. V lost 7 bases to trimming and J lost 6 bases; unmatched junction nucleotides: 10. The CDR3 is made up of 13 amino acids. Germline CDR1 and CDR2: SQVTM and ANQGSEA. CDR3 sequence (DNA): TGCAGCGCTGGACAGGGTGTAGGTGCTGAAGCTTTCTTT. Residues: CSAGQGVGAEAFF. Looking up the rest from reference TRBV29-1 and TRBJ1-1 gives the full variable domain: SAVISQKPSRDICQRGTSLTIQCQVDSQVTMMFWYRQQPGQSLTLIATANQGSEATYESGFVIDKFPISRPNLTFSTLTVSNMSPEDSSIYLCSAGQGVGAEAFFGQGTRLTVV.

The sample holds many counts of this clonotype. The chain employs TRBV6-5 and TRBJ2-7, with D possibly TRBD1 on 5 matching bases. The CDR3 extends over 14 amino acids. Germline V gives CDR1 MNHEY, CDR2 SVGAGI. V gave up 0 bases and J gave up 5 bases, with 11 bases separating them. DNA for the CDR3: TGTGCCAGCAGTTACTCGGGCAGGGTAAACGAGCAGTACGTC. This sequence encodes CASSYSGRVNEQYV.

Turning to this clonotype: The junction and the germline gene differ at one end; a read error may be behind it. The chain has TRBV12-3 or TRBV12-4 and TRBJ2-7; weak D call: TRBD1 (6 bases). The length of the CDR3 is 13 residues. The CDR3 DNA reads as TGTGCCAGCACCCCTAGGGGGTCTGACGAGCAGCACTTC. It specifies CASTPRGSDEQHF.

This clonotype was seen repeatedly, ten times or more. V gene TRBV20-1 combines with J gene TRBJ1-5; 10 bases line up with TRBD1. The germline gives CDR1 DFQATT, CDR2 SNEGSKA (reference sequence). This CDR3 has 14 amino acids. V was pared by 6 bases and J by 8 bases, with 10 bases of the junction left unmatched. The CDR3 sequence is CSATGTGEFEPQHF. The CDR3 nucleotides read TGCAGTGCAACCGGGACAGGGGAGTTTGAGCCCCAGCATTTT.

There are a few counts of this clonotype. The chain links TRBV28 to TRBJ2-1; 10 bases align to TRBD1. CDR3 size: 15 residues. In germline, CDR1 is MDHEN, CDR2 SYDVKM. The V and J ends lost 4 bases and 5 bases, in that order; junction bases with no gene match: 5. CDR3 amino acids: CASSSAGTGDNEQFF. The CDR3 coding sequence is TGTGCCAGCAGTTCTGCCGGGACAGGGGACAATGAGCAGTTCTTC.

This clonotype has ten or more counts. The chain employs TRBV7-6 and TRBJ1-2; 7 nucleotides align to TRBD1. Looked up from germline, CDR1 is SGHVS and CDR2 is FNYEAQ. J lost 5 bases, V lost 5 bases, and 5 bases had no gene match. The CDR3 spans 13 residues. The CDR3 nucleotides are TGTGCCAGCAGCCCTGGACAGGTGTATGGCTACACCTTC. Protein sequence: CASSPGQVYGYTF.

In its sample, this clonotype was seen many times. This sequence joins TRBV25-1 and TRBJ1-2, with D tentatively TRBD1 (5 bases). The CDR3 spans 14 residues. Trimming took off 6 bases at V and 4 bases at J, with 15 bases between the two ends. Germline V gene sequence: CDR1 MGHDK, CDR2 SYGVNS. Here the CDR3 reads CASRKGGVIYGYTF. CDR3 DNA sequence: TGTGCCAGCAGAAAGGGAGGGGTTATCTATGGCTACACCTTC.

In its sample, this clonotype was seen a few times. The rearrangement uses TRBV6-2 or TRBV6-3 and TRBJ1-2, with D unresolved. This CDR3 is 15 amino acids long. V was cut by 6 bases and J by 1 base, with 15 bases left in between. Germline values: CDR1 MNHEY, CDR2 SVGEGT. CDR3 in DNA: TGTGCCAGCAGAAGTACCGGGGAGGGTAACTATGGCTACACCTTC. This codes for CASRSTGEGNYGYTF.

This clonotype was counted at least ten times. The chain recombines TRBV2 with TRBJ1-1; 7 bases match TRBD1. Trimming cost V 10 bases and J 2 bases; bases outside gene matches: 10. The CDR3 extends over 14 amino acids. Germline CDR1 and CDR2: SNHLY and FYNNEI. Here the CDR3 DNA reads TGTGCCATCGATGACCGGGACAGCAACACTGAAGCTTTCTTT. It translates to CAIDDRDSNTEAFF.

CDR3: CASSAQGQGYSYNSPLHF. CDR3 bases: TGTGCCAGCAGCGCCCAGGGACAGGGTTACTCCTATAATTCACCCCTCCACTTT. The gene calls are TRBV7-8 and TRBJ1-6, with 9 bases matching TRBD1. V lost 5 bases, J lost 0 bases, and 8 bases stayed unmatched. The CDR3 is 18 amino acids. From germline, CDR1 is SGHVS and CDR2 FQNEAQ.

The rearrangement uses TRBV18 and TRBJ2-1; a possible D gene is TRBD1 (6 bases). In germline, CDR1 is KGHSH, CDR2 LQKENI. Trimming removed 2 bases at V and 4 bases at J, with 12 bases between. The length of the CDR3 is 15 residues. The CDR3, as DNA: TGTGCCAGCTCACCAGGGGGCCCCGCTTACAATGAGCAGTTCTTC. Translated, it gives CASSPGGPAYNEQFF. Variable domain in full (rest from reference TRBV18 and TRBJ2-1): NAGVMQNPRHLVRRRGQEARLRCSPMKGHSHVYWYRQLPEEGLKFMVYLQKENIIDESGMPKERFSAEFPKEGPSILRIQQVVRGDSAAYFCASSPGGPAYNEQFFGPGTRLTVL.

This clonotype was observed many times. The chain is built from TRBV20-1 and TRBJ1-2, with D possibly TRBD1 on 6 matching bases. This CDR3 contains 14 residues. Germline CDR1 is DFQATT and CDR2 is SNEGSKA (reference sequence). V lost 1 base and J 7 bases, leaving 16 bases between the germline ends. CDR3 DNA: TGCAGTGCTAGAGCCCAAGAGGGGGGCGGTGGCTACACCTTC. Translation: CSARAQEGGGGYTF.

The chain has TRBV29-1 and TRBJ2-6, with D possibly being TRBD1 (5 bases). The CDR3 covers 16 residues. V dropped 2 bases and J dropped 0 bases, with 11 bases sitting between them. Germline V CDR1 and CDR2: SQVTM, ANQGSEA. The CDR3 DNA reads as TGCAGCGTTGAAACGGACATCAACTCTGGGGCCAACGTCCTGACTTTC. Translation gives CSVETDINSGANVLTF.

This chain connects TRBV7-9 to TRBJ1-5; TRBD1 aligns across 7 bases. This CDR3 is 15 amino acids long. The V gene's germline CDR1 is SEHNR and CDR2 FQNEAQ (reference sequence). J was trimmed by 4 bases and V by 5 bases; bases with no gene match: 8. Here the CDR3 reads CASSADRAPNQPQHF. The CDR3 nucleotides are TGTGCCAGCAGCGCCGACAGGGCCCCTAATCAGCCCCAGCATTTT.

This clonotype was found many times. The V gene is TRBV11-2, the J gene TRBJ1-2; no reliable D call. In germline, CDR1 is SGHAT, CDR2 FQNNGV. The ends were cut back, 1 base at V and 0 bases at J, with 12 bases in the middle. This CDR3 has 16 amino acids. The CDR3 protein is CASSLVRGLANYGYTF. The CDR3 nucleotides are TGTGCCAGCAGCTTAGTTCGCGGGCTAGCTAACTATGGCTACACCTTC. Looking up the rest from reference TRBV11-2 and TRBJ1-2 gives the full variable domain: EAGVAQSPRYKIIEKRQSVAFWCNPISGHATLYWYQQILGQGPKLLIQFQNNGVVDDSQLPKDRFSAERLKGVDSTLKIQPAKLEDSAVYLCASSLVRGLANYGYTFGSGTRLTVV.

V and J are TRBV10-3 and TRBJ1-5, with D tentatively TRBD1 (6 bases). Germline CDR1 and CDR2: ENHRY and SYGVKD. The CDR3 sequence is 13 residues long. The CDR3 region has the DNA TGTGCGGTTCGGGGGCTAAGCAATCAGCCCCAGCATTTT. Translated, it gives CAVRGLSNQPQHF.

This clonotype showed up just a few times. This chain connects TRBV6-2 or TRBV6-3 to TRBJ2-2; D remains unclear. The CDR3 runs to 14 residues. V was trimmed by 6 bases and J by 1 base, leaving 9 bases between them. Per the germline V gene, CDR1 is MNHEY and CDR2 is SVGEGT. The DNA for the CDR3 is TGTGCCAGCAGCCCCTCAGGGAACACCGGGGAGCTGTTTTTT. It codes for CASSPSGNTGELFF.

In its sample, this clonotype was seen a few times. The chain couples TRBV18 to TRBJ2-7; 9 nucleotides match TRBD1. The CDR3 has 16 residues. The trim removed 3 bases at V and 5 bases at J, leaving 11 bases unmatched. CDR1 is KGHSH, CDR2 LQKENI, per germline. CDR3 protein: CASSPLGDRVVDEQYF. For the CDR3, the DNA is TGTGCCAGCTCACCCTTGGGGGACAGGGTAGTCGACGAGCAGTACTTC.

The chain joins TRBV9 to TRBJ1-1; 7 positions match TRBD1. The V and J ends lost 5 bases and 0 bases, in that order; junction bases with no gene match: 4. CDR1 and CDR2 from the germline V gene are SGDLS and YYNGEE. CDR3 size: 14 residues. The CDR3 here is CASSDRAMNTEAFF. Here the CDR3 DNA reads TGTGCCAGCAGTGACAGGGCAATGAACACTGAAGCTTTCTTT.

This chain uses TRBV2 with TRBJ1-1; no definite D call. The CDR3 loop spans 16 amino acids. V was clipped by 3 bases and J by 3 bases, with 17 bases between them. Per germline, CDR1 SNHLY and CDR2 FYNNEI. CDR3 in DNA: TGTGCCAGCAGTGAGAGATCCAGATCAGAGTACACTGAAGCTTTCTTT. It encodes CASSERSRSEYTEAFF.

The chain carries TRBV2 and TRBJ1-1; D ambiguous. This CDR3 has 13 residues. In germline, CDR1 is SNHLY, CDR2 FYNNEI. V was clipped by 2 bases and J by 1 base, with 5 bases between them. The CDR3 loop is CASSEHQNTEAFF. The CDR3 DNA sequence: TGTGCCAGCAGTGAACACCAGAACACTGAAGCTTTCTTT.

This clonotype was counted between two and nine times. The chain carries TRBV7-2 and TRBJ2-4; D perhaps matches TRBD1 (6 bases). Deletions cut 6 bases from V and 0 bases from J, with 9 bases between. CDR1 SGHTA and CDR2 FQGNSA come from the germline V gene. CDR3 length: 14 residues. The CDR3 is CASRQGLAKNIQYF. CDR3 coding DNA: TGTGCCAGCAGACAGGGTTTAGCCAAAAACATTCAGTACTTC.